A selection of T cell receptor beta chains follows, all from one sample in a study of a mutant IDH1 vaccine in newly diagnosed glioma. Antigens for these TCRs are unknown. Using immunoSEQ multiplex PCR, the repertoire was profiled, and TCRdb retains in-frame clones only, with some absent. Among over 75,000 clones listed, 75% to 90% were seen once. This material consisted of PBMCs, taken from a glioma patient whose treatment included an IDH1 peptide vaccine. The receptors here all came from a man aged 35-49 years with glioma. The CDR3 runs from the conserved cysteine through the conserved F or W. Fields, in order: J gene, V gene, CDR3 protein.

J: TRBJ2-7
V: TRBV5-1
CDR3: CASSMTGPYEQYF

J: TRBJ2-1
V: TRBV11-2
CDR3: CASSSIMGTYNEQFF

J: TRBJ2-7
V: TRBV27
CDR3: CASSFAGPYEQYF

J: TRBJ2-7
V: TRBV28
CDR3: CASSFRGTVYEQYF

J: TRBJ2-2
V: TRBV11-3
CDR3: CASSFYRGAGELFF

J: TRBJ2-5
V: TRBV11-3
CDR3: CASSPGTSGGAVETQYF

J: TRBJ2-7
V: TRBV7-2
CDR3: CASSLINGYEQYF

J: TRBJ1-1
V: TRBV2
CDR3: CASSEVGILTEAFF

J: TRBJ2-7
V: TRBV28
CDR3: CASSPSGSSYEQYF

J: TRBJ2-1
V: TRBV6-5
CDR3: CASTPGGFDNEQFF

J: TRBJ1-2
V: TRBV11-2
CDR3: CASSLLGQGVYGYTF

J: TRBJ1-2
V: TRBV11-2
CDR3: CASSLVGLGYTF

J: TRBJ1-6
V: TRBV7-2
CDR3: CASSLAGALNSPLHF

J: TRBJ2-3
V: TRBV30
CDR3: CAWTAGGTDTQYF

J: TRBJ1-5
V: TRBV30
CDR3: CAWSADSNQPQHF

J: TRBJ2-5
V: TRBV9
CDR3: CASSVGASGLQETQYF

J: TRBJ1-1
V: TRBV5-1
CDR3: CASSFGQGASFF

J: TRBJ2-6
V: TRBV6-5
CDR3: CASSLSHSGANVLTF

J: TRBJ2-2
V: TRBV6-4
CDR3: CASSDSANTGELFF

J: TRBJ2-7
V: TRBV6-1
CDR3: CASSVTGITYEQYF

J: TRBJ1-2
V: TRBV7-8
CDR3: CASSLVTGSYGYTF

J: TRBJ1-1
V: TRBV10-3
CDR3: CASHGGAFTEAFF

J: TRBJ2-1
V: TRBV7-2
CDR3: CASSLGGGLAYNEQFF

J: TRBJ2-5
V: TRBV7-9
CDR3: CASSLALGETQYF

J: TRBJ1-1
V: TRBV5-4
CDR3: CASSLEGGRTEAFF

J: TRBJ2-2
V: TRBV7-9
CDR3: CASSLKEGRTGELFF

J: TRBJ2-3
V: TRBV11-2
CDR3: CASSLTTGTADTQYF

J: TRBJ1-5
V: TRBV6-1
CDR3: CASSEPPRRLGGNQPQHF

J: TRBJ1-5
V: TRBV6-1
CDR3: CASSEAGGPNQPQHF

J: TRBJ1-5
V: TRBV15
CDR3: CATSRDFRDRVQPQHF

J: TRBJ1-5
V: TRBV21-1
CDR3: CASSNLLNQPQHF